This TCR beta chain was identified in a study of blood T cell repertoires in COVID-19. On the study more broadly: Both acute and convalescent COVID-19 samples were obtained from the United States, Italy and Spain. PBMCs, B-cell-depleted T cells, or T cells provided the cDNA or gDNA that made up the material.

The germline CDR1 and CDR2 sequences are LNHDA and SQIVND (reference sequence). CDR3 length: 13 amino acids. Trimming cost V 5 bases and J 10 bases, with 17 bases left between them. Authors' methods: Estimation of nucleated cell counts was performed using reference gene primer amplification. The table came from immunoSEQ multiplex PCR; TCRdb's copy has only in-frame clones and leaves some out. Clonal size and the V and J genes are those of that table, whereas D and trimming came from the DNA. The sample carries hundreds of thousands of clones, more than 70% recorded once. Sequencing used peripheral blood. The chain carries TRBV19 and TRBJ1-1, with D perhaps matching TRBD1 (6 bases). The sequence was obtained from a man aged 35 to 55 with acute or convalescent COVID-19. The CDR3 region has the DNA TGTGCCAGTAGTTTGGACAGCCGAGTGGGAGCTTTCTTT. Translating it yields CASSLDSRVGAFF.